The 11 T cell receptor beta chains below were found in one sample sequenced in a study of cytomegalovirus exposure and HLA in healthy donors (dated by TCRdb to 2016 to 2017). Library preparation was by the immunoSEQ multiplex PCR assay. For the multiplex PCR, a mixture combining 60 forward primers for TCR Vbeta segments and 13 reverse primers for TCR Jbeta segments was used. TCRdb's version of the immuneACCESS table is confined to in-frame rearrangements and falls short of the full clone set. An unresolved V gene accounts for under half of the shortfall where checked; the remainder is of unknown origin. This sample is represented by around 100,000 clones; around three quarters of them were singletons. The ten largest account for 2.5% to 3.5% of the sample. The material sequenced was PBMCs. All receptors come from a woman aged 18-30 years in good health and CMV-seropositive.

This clone was observed once. The rearrangement uses TRBV6-6 and TRBJ2-7, with 11 bases lining up with TRBD2. This CDR3 is 14 amino acids long. Germline assignment: CDR1 MNHNY and CDR2 SVGAGI (reference sequence). Trimming cost V 6 bases and J 5 bases; bases outside gene matches: 6. The CDR3 coding sequence is TGTGCCAGCAGGGAGACTAGCGGGATGGACGAGCAGTACTTC. It codes for CASRETSGMDEQYF.

The chain recombines TRBV25-1 with TRBJ1-3; no definite D call. CDR1 MGHDK and CDR2 SYGVNS come from the germline V gene. The CDR3 is 14 residues long. Between the trimmed V and J ends, which lost 0 bases and 0 bases, there was a span of 3 bases. The CDR3 DNA follows: TGTGCCAGCAGTGAATACGGCTCTGGAAACACCATATATTTT. Amino acids: CASSEYGSGNTIYF.

CDR3 coding DNA: TGTGCCAGCAGTGAACAACTAGCGGACCAAGAGACCCAGTACTTC. Amino acids: CASSEQLADQETQYF. V gene TRBV6-1 combines with J gene TRBJ2-5, with 8 bases fitting TRBD2. V dropped 2 bases and J dropped 0; count of bases not matched to a gene: 2. The CDR3 covers 15 residues. From germline, CDR1 is MNHNS and CDR2 SASEGT.

The chain joins TRBV2 to TRBJ2-7; TRBD1 aligns across 8 bases. V shed 3 bases, J shed 5 bases, and the junction held 18 bases outside the gene matches. CDR3 length equals 18 residues. CDR1 and CDR2 (germline): SNHLY, FYNNEI. The CDR3 loop reads CASSDKGGWTGISHEQYF. For the CDR3, the DNA is TGTGCCAGCAGTGATAAAGGGGGCTGGACAGGGATTTCCCACGAGCAGTACTTC.

The chain combines TRBV5-1 with TRBJ1-1; 7 bases agree with TRBD1. This CDR3 comprises 15 residues. Trimming cost V 3 bases and J 7 bases; bases outside gene matches: 12. The germline CDR1 and CDR2 sequences are SGHRS and YFSETQ. The CDR3 region has the DNA TGCGCCAGCAGCTGCGAACAAAGGACAGGAGTTGAAGCTTTCTTT. Amino acid sequence: CASSCEQRTGVEAFF.

This clone was seen a single time. The chain employs TRBV2 and TRBJ1-1, with D perhaps TRBD1 (5 bases). This CDR3 is built from 13 residues. V dropped 6 bases and J dropped 1 base, with 9 bases sitting between them. CDR1 is SNHLY and CDR2 is FYNNEI in the germline V gene. The CDR3 coding sequence is TGTGCCAGCAGATTCGACAGGAACACTGAAGCTTTCTTT. As protein: CASRFDRNTEAFF.

This clone was picked up a small number of times. The chain carries TRBV14 and TRBJ1-2, with 8 bases fitting TRBD1. Germline V CDR1 and CDR2: SGHDN, FVKESK. Germline trimming cut 1 base from V and 5 bases from J; bases unmatched to any gene: 6. The CDR3 extends over 15 amino acids. The CDR3 DNA sequence: TGTGCCAGCAGCCAAGGGACAGGGTTTCTTTATGGCTACACCTTC. It specifies CASSQGTGFLYGYTF.

V is TRBV12-5 and J is TRBJ2-7; the D is unclear. The CDR3 covers 11 residues. Trimming removed 10 bases from V and 0 bases from J, with 7 bases in between. The V gene's germline CDR1 is LGHNT and CDR2 FRNRAP. In DNA form, the CDR3 reads TGTGCTAAAGACACCTCCTACGAGCAGTACTTC. This gives the protein CAKDTSYEQYF.

The chain recombines TRBV7-8 with TRBJ2-1, with 13 bases matching TRBD2. Losses at the gene ends were 4 bases for V and 5 bases for J; bases not matched to a gene: 11. This CDR3 region has 18 residues. Germline V gene sequence: CDR1 SGHVS, CDR2 FQNEAQ. The CDR3 loop is CASSSAGLAGSLHNEQFF. The CDR3 DNA is TGTGCCAGCAGCTCAGCGGGACTAGCGGGGAGCTTGCACAATGAGCAGTTCTTC.

The chain recombines TRBV14 with TRBJ2-7, with TRBD1 identical over 9 bases. V lost 3 bases to trimming and J lost 6 bases; unmatched junction nucleotides: 9. The CDR3 loop spans 15 amino acids. Germline values: CDR1 SGHDN, CDR2 FVKESK. The CDR3 DNA reads TGTGCCAGCAGCCAGATGGAGTACAGGGGGCGCGAGCAGTACTTC. Translating it yields CASSQMEYRGREQYF.

The genes are TRBV11-2 and TRBJ2-7, with 13 bases matching TRBD2. Germline V gives CDR1 SGHAT, CDR2 FQNNGV. The CDR3 runs to 16 residues. J gave up 4 bases and V 5 bases, and 8 bases lay outside the gene matches. CDR3 amino acids: CASSGRTSGGRYEQYF. DNA for the CDR3: TGTGCCAGCAGCGGACGGACTAGCGGGGGCCGATACGAGCAGTACTTC.